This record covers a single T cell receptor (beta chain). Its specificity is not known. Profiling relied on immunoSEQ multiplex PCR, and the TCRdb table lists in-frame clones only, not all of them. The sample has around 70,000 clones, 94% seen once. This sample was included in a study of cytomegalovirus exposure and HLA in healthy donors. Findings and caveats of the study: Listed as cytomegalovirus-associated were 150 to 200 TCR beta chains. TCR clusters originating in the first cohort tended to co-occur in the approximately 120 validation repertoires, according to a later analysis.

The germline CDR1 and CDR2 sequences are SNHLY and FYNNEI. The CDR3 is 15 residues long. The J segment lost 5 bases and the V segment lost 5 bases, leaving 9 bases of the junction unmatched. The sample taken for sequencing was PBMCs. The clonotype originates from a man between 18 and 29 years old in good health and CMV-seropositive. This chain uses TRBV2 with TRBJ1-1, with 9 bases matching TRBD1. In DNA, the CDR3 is TGTGCCAGCAGTAGAGAACAGGGGGCAGGAACTGAAGCTTTCTTT. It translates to CASSREQGAGTEAFF.